One and the same sample provided the 7 T cell receptor beta chains below, sequenced in a study of a mutant IDH1 vaccine in newly diagnosed glioma. As for time point: week 5, during vaccination. What each vaccine dose contained was 300 ug of mutant IDH1 20-mer peptide, accompanied by topical imiquimod. Some clones are missing from TCRdb's copy, which holds only in-frame ones; the method was immunoSEQ multiplex PCR. The sample carries 30,000 to 45,000 clones, 91% recorded once. No antigen is known for these receptors. The sequencing used PBMCs, collected from a glioma patient whose treatment included an IDH1 peptide vaccine. The receptors shown here come from a man aged 45-65 years with glioma.

The J gene is TRBJ2-7, the V gene TRBV18; 11 bases map to TRBD2. Germline CDR1 reads KGHSH; CDR2 reads LQKENI. This CDR3 region has 16 residues. The V and J ends lost 4 bases and 9 bases, in that order; junction bases with no gene match: 14. The DNA for the CDR3 is TGTGCCAGCTCACAATTGGACGGAACTAGCGGGAGTGTGCAGTACTTC. Amino acids: CASSQLDGTSGSVQYF.

V and J are TRBV4-3 and TRBJ1-4; no clear D. This CDR3 is 15 amino acids long. Trimming removed 0 bases from V and 13 bases from J, with 18 bases in between. CDR1 is LGHNA and CDR2 is YSLEER in the germline V gene. Written as DNA, the CDR3 is TGCGCCAGCAGCCAAGATTCGCGAAGTTTCGGTCGACTGTTTTTT. Amino acids: CASSQDSRSFGRLFF.

The V call is TRBV29-1, the J call TRBJ1-2; 8 bases align to TRBD1. CDR1 is SQVTM, CDR2 ANQGSEA, per germline. The CDR3 extends over 14 amino acids. After removal of 2 bases from V and 2 bases from J, the junction contained 4 bases not matched to a gene. This CDR3 is CSVEPTGGNYGYTF. CDR3 DNA sequence: TGCAGCGTTGAACCTACAGGGGGAAACTATGGCTACACCTTC.

The chain employs TRBV5-1 and TRBJ2-7; 12 bases fit TRBD2. The CDR3 consists of 16 residues. V lost 0 bases and J lost 4; bases outside the gene matches: 5. CDR1 is SGHRS, CDR2 YFSETQ, per germline. The CDR3 here is CASSLGTSGRNYEQYF. As DNA, the CDR3 is TGCGCCAGCAGCTTGGGTACTAGCGGGAGGAATTACGAGCAGTACTTC. Supplemented by reference TRBV5-1 and TRBJ2-7, the full variable domain reads KAGVTQTPRYLIKTRGQQVTLSCSPISGHRSVSWYQQTPGQGLQFLFEYFSETQRNKGNFPGRFSGRQFSNSRSEMNVSTLELGDSALYLCASSLGTSGRNYEQYFGPGTRLTVT.

The V and J genes are TRBV6-1 and TRBJ2-4; D unresolved. Deletions cut 4 bases from V and 0 bases from J, with 16 bases between. CDR1 is MNHNS, CDR2 SASEGT, per germline. The CDR3 covers 17 residues. The DNA for the CDR3 is TGTGCCAGCAGTGGATCTCCTTGGACGGTAGCCAAAAACATTCAGTACTTC. This translates into CASSGSPWTVAKNIQYF.

The chain couples TRBV7-9 to TRBJ1-3, with D unclear. V was clipped by 1 base and J by 0 bases, with 4 bases between them. Germline CDR1 and CDR2: SEHNR and FQNEAQ (reference sequence). The CDR3 loop spans 14 amino acids. The CDR3 region is CASSLGNSGNTIYF. CDR3 nucleotide sequence: TGTGCCAGCAGCTTAGGCAACTCTGGAAACACCATATATTTT. Full variable domain (outside the CDR3, taken from reference TRBV7-9 and TRBJ1-3): DTGVSQNPRHKITKRGQNVTFRCDPISEHNRLYWYRQTLGQGPEFLTYFQNEAQLEKSRLLSDRFSAERPKGSFSTLEIQRTEQGDSAMYLCASSLGNSGNTIYFGEGSWLTVV.

CDR3 loop: CASSAPLRALGADTQYF. The CDR3 coding sequence is TGTGCCAGCAGCGCTCCCTTGAGGGCGTTGGGCGCAGATACGCAGTATTTT. This chain uses TRBV9 with TRBJ2-3; a weak D match, TRBD2 (5 bases). V shed 3 bases and J shed 4 bases, with 21 bases lying between them. CDR3 length equals 17 residues. Germline V gene lookup returns CDR1 SGDLS and CDR2 YYNGEE.